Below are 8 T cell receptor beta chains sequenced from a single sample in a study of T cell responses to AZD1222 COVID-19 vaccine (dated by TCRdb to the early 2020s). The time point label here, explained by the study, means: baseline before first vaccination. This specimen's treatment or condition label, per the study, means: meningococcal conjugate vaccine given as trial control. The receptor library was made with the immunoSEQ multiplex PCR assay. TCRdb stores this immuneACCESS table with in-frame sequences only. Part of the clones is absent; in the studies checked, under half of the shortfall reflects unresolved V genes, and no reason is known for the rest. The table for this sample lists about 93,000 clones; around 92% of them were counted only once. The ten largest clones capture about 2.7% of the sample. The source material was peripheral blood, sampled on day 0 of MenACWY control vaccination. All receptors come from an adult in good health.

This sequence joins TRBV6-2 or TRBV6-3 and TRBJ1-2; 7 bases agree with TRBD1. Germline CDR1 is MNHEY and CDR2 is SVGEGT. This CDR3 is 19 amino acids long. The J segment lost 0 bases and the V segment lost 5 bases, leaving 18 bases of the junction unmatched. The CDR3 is CASSQPARQGVWANYGYTF. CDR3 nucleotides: TGTGCCAGCAGTCAACCGGCTCGCCAGGGGGTTTGGGCTAACTATGGCTACACCTTC.

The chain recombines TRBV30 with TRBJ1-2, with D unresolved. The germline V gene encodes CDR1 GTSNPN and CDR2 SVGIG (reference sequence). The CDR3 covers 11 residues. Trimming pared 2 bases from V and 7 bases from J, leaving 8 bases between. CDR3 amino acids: CAWSPSAGYTF. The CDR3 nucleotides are TGTGCCTGGAGTCCATCTGCTGGCTACACCTTC.

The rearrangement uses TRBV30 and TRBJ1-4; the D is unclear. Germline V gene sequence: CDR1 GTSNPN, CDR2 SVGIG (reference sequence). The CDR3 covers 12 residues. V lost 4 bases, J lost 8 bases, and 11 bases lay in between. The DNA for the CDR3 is TGTGCCTGGAACCAGCCTTACGAAAAACTGTTTTTT. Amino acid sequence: CAWNQPYEKLFF.

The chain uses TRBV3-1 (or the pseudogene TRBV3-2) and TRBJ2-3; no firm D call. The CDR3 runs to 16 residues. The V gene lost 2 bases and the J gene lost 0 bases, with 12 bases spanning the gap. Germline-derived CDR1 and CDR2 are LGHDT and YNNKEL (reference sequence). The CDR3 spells CASSQHPAASTDTQYF. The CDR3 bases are TGTGCCAGCAGCCAACATCCGGCCGCTAGCACAGATACGCAGTATTTT.

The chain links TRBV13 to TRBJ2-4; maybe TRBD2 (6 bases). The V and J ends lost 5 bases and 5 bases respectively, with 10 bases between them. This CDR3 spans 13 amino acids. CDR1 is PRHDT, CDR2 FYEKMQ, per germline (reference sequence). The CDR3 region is CASSLSGENIQYF. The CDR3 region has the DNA TGTGCCAGCAGCCTTAGCGGCGAAAACATTCAGTACTTC.

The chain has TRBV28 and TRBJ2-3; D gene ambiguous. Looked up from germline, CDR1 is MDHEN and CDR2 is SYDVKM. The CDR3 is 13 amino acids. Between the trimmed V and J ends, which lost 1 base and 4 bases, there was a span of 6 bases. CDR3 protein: CASSLFGPDTQYF. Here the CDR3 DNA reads TGTGCCAGCAGTTTATTTGGCCCAGATACGCAGTATTTT. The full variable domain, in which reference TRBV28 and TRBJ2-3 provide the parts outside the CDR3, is DVKVTQSSRYLVKRTGEKVFLECVQDMDHENMFWYRQDPGLGLRLIYFSYDVKMKEKGDIPEGYSVSREKKERFSLILESASTNQTSMYLCASSLFGPDTQYFGPGTRLTVL.

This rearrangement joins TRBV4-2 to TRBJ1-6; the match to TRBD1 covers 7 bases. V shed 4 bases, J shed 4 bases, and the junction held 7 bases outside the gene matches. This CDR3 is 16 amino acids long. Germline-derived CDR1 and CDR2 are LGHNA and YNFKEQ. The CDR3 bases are TGTGCCAGCAGCCCAGTGACAGGGCGATATAATTCACCCCTCCACTTT. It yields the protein CASSPVTGRYNSPLHF.

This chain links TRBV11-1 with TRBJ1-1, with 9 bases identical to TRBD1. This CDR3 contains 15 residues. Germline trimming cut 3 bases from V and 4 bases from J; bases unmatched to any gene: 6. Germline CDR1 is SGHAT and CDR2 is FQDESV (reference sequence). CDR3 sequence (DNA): TGTGCCAGCAGCTTTCAGGACAGGGGCGGCACTGAAGCTTTCTTT. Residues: CASSFQDRGGTEAFF.